This is a list of T cell receptor beta chains from one sample in a study of blood T cell repertoires in COVID-19. TCRdb keeps only in-frame clones here, not all; method: immunoSEQ multiplex PCR. The sample lists about 260,000 clones, over 70% seen once, with about 1.6% in the top ten. The sample was peripheral blood. These receptors all come from a woman between 40 and 50 years old who had recovered from COVID-19. CDR3s include the opening cysteine and the closing phenylalanine or tryptophan. D genes are given only for firm matches. Some rows have no size entry. The others give once, few or many, or a class for an expanded clone.

>-|TRBV10-3|16|-|TRBJ2-1
CAISLRPGDSYNEQFF
TGTGCCATCAGTCTCCGTCCAGGGGACTCCTACAATGAGCAGTTCTTC
>once|TRBV9|15|TRBD2|TRBJ2-7
CASSVEGSGGREQYF
TGTGCCAGCAGCGTAGAAGGTAGCGGGGGCCGGGAGCAGTACTTC
>-|TRBV5-6|13|TRBD1|TRBJ2-7
CASSLDRGYEQYF
TGTGCCAGCAGCTTGGACAGGGGATACGAGCAGTACTTC
>-|TRBV19|12|TRBD1|TRBJ1-1
CASRGQGIVAFF
TGTGCCAGTAGGGGACAGGGAATAGTAGCTTTCTTT
>-|TRBV2|14|TRBD2|TRBJ2-7
CASSGTSGVYEQYF
TGTGCCAGCAGTGGGACTAGCGGGGTCTACGAGCAGTACTTC
>-|TRBV15|15|-|TRBJ2-7
CATSRDRRGTYEQYF
TGTGCCACCAGCAGAGATCGCCGGGGGACCTACGAGCAGTACTTC
>-|TRBV5-1|16|TRBD1|TRBJ1-3
CASSFGQGNMKNTIYF
TGCGCCAGCAGCTTTGGACAGGGGAATATGAAAAACACCATATATTTT
>-|TRBV5-6|13|-|TRBJ2-2
CASSLRGSGELFF
TGTGCCAGCAGCTTAAGGGGGAGCGGGGAGCTGTTTTTT
>-|TRBV3-1/TRBV3-2|18|-|TRBJ2-4
CASSQELRVLGAKNIQYF
TGTGCCAGCAGCCAAGAGCTCAGGGTCCTGGGGGCCAAAAACATTCAGTACTTC
>-|TRBV10-3|16|-|TRBJ2-7
CAISRGGGGPSYEQYF
TGTGCCATCAGTAGGGGGGGCGGGGGACCATCCTACGAGCAGTACTTC
>-|TRBV5-1|15|-|TRBJ1-1
CASSPRGGVSAEAFF
TGCGCCAGCAGCCCCCGGGGGGGGGTGTCGGCTGAAGCTTTCTTT
>-|TRBV12-3/TRBV12-4|12|-|TRBJ1-1
CASSKLGTQAFF
TGTGCCAGCAGCAAGCTCGGGACTCAAGCTTTCTTT
>once|TRBV10-2|15|TRBD1|TRBJ1-2
CASSDSDRDSYGYTF
TGCGCCAGCAGTGATTCCGACAGGGACAGCTATGGCTACACCTTC
>-|TRBV19|16|-|TRBJ2-3
CASSLGLVDIADTQYF
TGTGCCAGTAGTTTGGGGCTAGTTGATATCGCAGATACGCAGTATTTT
>-|TRBV9|13|-|TRBJ1-2
CASSRGGDYGYTF
TGTGCCAGCAGCAGGGGTGGGGACTATGGCTACACCTTC
>-|TRBV2|16|TRBD1|TRBJ1-2
CASSYHGTGPAGGYTF
TGTGCCAGCAGTTACCACGGGACAGGGCCGGCGGGCGGCTACACCTTC
>-|TRBV29-1|13|-|TRBJ1-2
CSVAGRAREGYTF
TGCAGCGTTGCAGGTCGGGCGCGGGAGGGCTACACCTTC
>-|TRBV2|13|-|TRBJ1-5
CASRGFGVQPQHF
TGTGCCAGCAGGGGATTCGGGGTACAGCCCCAGCATTTT
>few|TRBV7-9|11|-|TRBJ1-2
CASSTVFGYTF
TGTGCCAGCAGTACAGTTTTTGGCTACACCTTC
>-|TRBV19|15|-|TRBJ1-1
CASSPPLRAGPKAFF
TGTGCCAGTAGTCCCCCCCTCCGGGCAGGGCCAAAAGCTTTCTTT
>-|TRBV5-1|14|-|TRBJ2-1
CASSQATSPNEQFF
TGCGCCAGCAGCCAAGCGACTAGTCCGAATGAGCAGTTCTTC
>-|TRBV5-6|14|-|TRBJ2-6
CASGDSSGANVLTF
TGTGCCAGCGGGGACTCATCTGGGGCCAACGTCCTGACTTTC
>-|TRBV3-1/TRBV3-2|16|-|TRBJ2-2
CASSYHEDTGAGELFF
TGTGCCAGCAGCTATCATGAGGATACCGGGGCCGGGGAGCTGTTTTTT
>-|TRBV9|16|-|TRBJ2-1
CASSGGVDNRPNEQFF
TGTGCCAGCAGCGGGGGGGTCGACAATCGGCCCAATGAGCAGTTCTTC